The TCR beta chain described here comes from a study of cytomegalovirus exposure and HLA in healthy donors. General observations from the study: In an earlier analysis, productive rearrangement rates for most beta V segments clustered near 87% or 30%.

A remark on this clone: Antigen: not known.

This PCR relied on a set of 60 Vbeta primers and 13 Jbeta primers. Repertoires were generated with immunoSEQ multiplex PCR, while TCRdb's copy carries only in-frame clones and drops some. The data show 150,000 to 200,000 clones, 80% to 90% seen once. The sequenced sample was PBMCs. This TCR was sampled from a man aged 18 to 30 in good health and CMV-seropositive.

CDR3 nucleotide sequence: TGTGCCAGCAGTGGTACCGGGACTATATACACAGATACGCAGTATTTT. Translation gives CASSGTGTIYTDTQYF. The gene calls are TRBV25-1 and TRBJ2-3; 7 bases line up with TRBD2. V was pared by 4 bases and J by 2 bases, with 9 bases of the junction left unmatched. The CDR3 is made up of 16 amino acids. Germline assignment: CDR1 MGHDK and CDR2 SYGVNS.